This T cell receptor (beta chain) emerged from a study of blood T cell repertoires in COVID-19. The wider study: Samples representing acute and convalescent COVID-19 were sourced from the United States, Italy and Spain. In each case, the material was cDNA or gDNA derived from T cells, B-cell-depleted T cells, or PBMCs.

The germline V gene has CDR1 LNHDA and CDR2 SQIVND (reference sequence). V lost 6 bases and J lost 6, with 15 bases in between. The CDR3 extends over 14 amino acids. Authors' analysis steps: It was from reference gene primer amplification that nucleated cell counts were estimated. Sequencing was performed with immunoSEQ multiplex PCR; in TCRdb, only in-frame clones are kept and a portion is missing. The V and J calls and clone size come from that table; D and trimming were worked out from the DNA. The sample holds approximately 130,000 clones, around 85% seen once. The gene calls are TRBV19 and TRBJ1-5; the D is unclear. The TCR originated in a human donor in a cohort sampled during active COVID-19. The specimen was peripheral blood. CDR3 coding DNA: TGTGCCAGTAGATTCAGTGCGGCCTTTCAGCCCCAGCATTTT. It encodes CASRFSAAFQPQHF. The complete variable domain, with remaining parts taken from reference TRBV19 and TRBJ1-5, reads DGGITQSPKYLFRKEGQNVTLSCEQNLNHDAMYWYRQDPGQGLRLIYYSQIVNDFQKGDIAEGYSVSREKKESFPLTVTSAQKNPTAFYLCASRFSAAFQPQHFGDGTRLSIL.